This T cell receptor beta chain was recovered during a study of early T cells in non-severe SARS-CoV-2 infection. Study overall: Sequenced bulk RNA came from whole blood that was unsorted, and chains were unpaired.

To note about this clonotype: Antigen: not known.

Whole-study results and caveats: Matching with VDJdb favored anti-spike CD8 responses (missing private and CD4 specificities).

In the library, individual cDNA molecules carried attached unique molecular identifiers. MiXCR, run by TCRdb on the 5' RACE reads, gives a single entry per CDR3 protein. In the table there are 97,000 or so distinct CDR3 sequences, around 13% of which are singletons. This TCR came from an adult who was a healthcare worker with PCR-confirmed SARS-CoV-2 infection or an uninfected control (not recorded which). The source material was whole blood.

This CDR3 reads CASTGQGTTLALLYGYTF. CDR3 in DNA: TGTGCCAGCACCGGGCAAGGGACCACACTGGCCCTCCTCTATGGCTACACCTTC. This chain uses TRBV6-1 with TRBJ1-2, with D tentatively TRBD1 (5 bases). The CDR3 spans 18 residues. Looked up from germline, CDR1 is MNHNS and CDR2 is SASEGT. V lost 7 bases, J lost 4 bases, and 28 bases lay in between.